Sequencing of this T cell receptor (beta chain) was carried out in a study of blood T cell repertoires in COVID-19. Whole-study context: Researchers got acute and convalescent COVID-19 samples from the United States, Italy and Spain.

Some clones are missing from TCRdb's copy, which holds only in-frame ones; the method was immunoSEQ multiplex PCR. In the table there are under 300,000 clones, approximately 82% of which are singletons. V dropped 0 bases and J dropped 5; count of bases not matched to a gene: 9. This CDR3 is built from 17 residues. This clone has only a few counts. The V gene is TRBV5-3, the J gene TRBJ1-1; TRBD1 agrees at 11 bases. TRBV5-3 is an ORF for which the function is uncertain. The sequenced sample was peripheral blood. The receptor was derived from a man older than 75 with acute or convalescent COVID-19. As DNA, the CDR3 is TGTGCCAGAAGCTTGGTATCGGACAGGGGGCTGGTAACTGAAGCTTTCTTT. Translated, it gives CARSLVSDRGLVTEAFF.